This T cell receptor beta chain was identified during a study of blood T cell repertoires in COVID-19. Turning to the study itself: Italy, Spain and the United States were the sources of the convalescent and acute COVID-19 samples.

As processed by the authors: Reference gene primer amplification in the assay estimated nucleated cell counts. TCRdb's table, derived via immunoSEQ multiplex PCR, lists solely in-frame clones and lacks some. That table furnishes V, J and clone size, whereas the DNA furnished D and trimming. The data show about 45,000 clones, with approximately 87% seen just once and just over 9% held by the top ten. The receptor was isolated from a human donor in a cohort sampled during active COVID-19. The specimen was peripheral blood.

This chain's CDR3 is CASRGQIYGYTF. In nucleotides, the CDR3 is TGTGCCAGCAGGGGACAGATTTATGGCTACACCTTC. The chain is built from TRBV7-9 and TRBJ1-2; 7 bases are a match to TRBD1. Unmatched junction bases numbered 3, after V lost 6 bases and J lost 5 bases. The length of the CDR3 is 12 residues. Per the germline V gene, CDR1 is SEHNR and CDR2 is FQNEAQ (reference sequence).